This note documents a single TCR beta chain sequence. Antigen: not known. The PCR was carried out with 60 Vbeta primers and 13 Jbeta primers. Sequencing used immunoSEQ multiplex PCR; TCRdb keeps in-frame clones, though not all of them. Here the sample table reports 150,000 to 200,000 clones. This specimen belongs to a study of cytomegalovirus exposure and HLA in healthy donors. Whole-study findings and limits: Later analysis identified a missense DCLRE1C variant that was linked to TCR beta V- and J-gene trimming.

The V end was cut by 2 bases, the J end by 1 base, with 9 bases between. CDR3 size: 14 residues. Looked up from germline, CDR1 is SGHNT and CDR2 is YYREEE (reference sequence). The chain joins TRBV5-4 to TRBJ1-1, with D hard to call. The sequence derives from a woman in her sixties in good health and CMV-seronegative. The sequenced sample consisted of PBMCs. The CDR3 loop is CASSLGLTNTEAFF. The CDR3 nucleotides read TGTGCCAGCAGCTTAGGACTGACGAACACTGAAGCTTTCTTT.